The 11 T cell receptor beta chains given below trace back to one sample, sequenced in a study of blood T cell repertoires in COVID-19. Sequencing used immunoSEQ multiplex PCR; TCRdb keeps in-frame clones, though not all of them. The sample has about 150,000 clones; about 90% are singletons. The sample was peripheral blood. All receptors derive from a man aged 50 to 59 with acute or convalescent COVID-19.

V usage is TRBV11-2 and J usage is TRBJ2-3, with 8 nucleotides matching TRBD1. This CDR3 has 16 amino acids. J gave up 4 bases and V 6 bases, and 12 bases lay outside the gene matches. Germline values: CDR1 SGHAT, CDR2 FQNNGV. CDR3 region: CASSRRTGMNSDTQYF. The CDR3 region has the DNA TGTGCCAGCAGTCGGCGGACAGGGATGAATTCAGATACGCAGTATTTT.

This chain connects TRBV7-3 to TRBJ2-3; perhaps TRBD2 as D (5 bases). The CDR3 contains 15 residues. The germline V gene encodes CDR1 SGHTA and CDR2 FQGTGA. V lost 2 bases, J lost 4 bases, and 13 bases lay in between. The CDR3 sequence: CASSLLASVPDTQYF. The CDR3 nucleotides read TGTGCCAGCAGCTTACTAGCTAGTGTGCCAGATACGCAGTATTTT. The full variable domain, rest sourced from reference TRBV7-3 and TRBJ2-3, is GAGVSQTPSNKVTEKGKYVELRCDPISGHTALYWYRQSLGQGPEFLIYFQGTGAADDSGLPNDRFFAVRPEGSVSTLKIQRTERGDSAVYLCASSLLASVPDTQYFGPGTRLTVL.

This clone came up once. CDR3 nucleotide sequence: TGTGCCTGGGGACAGGCGGGGGCCAACTATGGCTACACCTTC. Translated: CAWGQAGANYGYTF. V gene TRBV30 combines with J gene TRBJ1-2; 7 bases line up with TRBD1. From germline, CDR1 is GTSNPN and CDR2 SVGIG (reference sequence). Trimming removed 5 bases from V and 2 bases from J; junction bases left unmatched: 8. The CDR3 covers 14 residues.

The chain employs TRBV21-1 and TRBJ2-1; TRBD2, the D gene given by the table, was not confirmed from the DNA. TRBV21-1 is termed a pseudogene. CDR3 length: 15 residues. Here the CDR3 DNA reads TGTGCCAGCAGCAAAGGAGGTTACTCCTACAATGAGCAGTTCTTC. This gives the protein CASSKGGYSYNEQFF.

In this sample, this clone turned up once. The J gene is TRBJ2-3, the V gene TRBV27; possibly TRBD1 for D (5 bases). The CDR3 runs to 14 residues. The germline V gene has CDR1 MNHEY and CDR2 SMNVEV (reference sequence). V lost 0 bases and J 4 bases, leaving 8 bases between the germline ends. The CDR3 DNA follows: TGTGCCAGCAGTTTATCGGCAGGGCCAGATACGCAGTATTTT. Its translation is CASSLSAGPDTQYF.

The chain couples TRBV29-1 to TRBJ1-1, with a possible D match to TRBD1 (6 bases). Germline CDR1 is SQVTM and CDR2 is ANQGSEA. Trimming removed 7 bases at V and 1 base at J, with 13 bases between. The CDR3 is made up of 13 amino acids. The CDR3 loop is CSARQATNTEAFF. CDR3 nucleotide sequence: TGCAGCGCCCGACAGGCGACGAACACTGAAGCTTTCTTT.

This clone was picked up one time. The chain is built from TRBV10-3 and TRBJ2-2, with 13 bases fitting TRBD2. Germline V lookup: CDR1 ENHRY, CDR2 SYGVKD. V lost 5 bases, J lost 0 bases, and 6 bases stayed unmatched. This CDR3 comprises 18 residues. CDR3 coding DNA: TGTGCCATCAGTTGGACTAGCGGGGGCGAACCGAACACCGGGGAGCTGTTTTTT. Translation gives CAISWTSGGEPNTGELFF.

The chain uses TRBV7-6 and TRBJ1-4; 7 bases map to TRBD1. Germline V lookup: CDR1 SGHVS, CDR2 FNYEAQ. V lost 1 base and J lost 6; bases outside the gene matches: 8. The CDR3 totals 16 residues. For the CDR3, the DNA is TGTGCCAGCAGCTTAGGAGGATCAGGGGGTTATGAAAAACTGTTTTTT. Its translation: CASSLGGSGGYEKLFF.

The V and J genes are TRBV5-1 and TRBJ1-2; D perhaps matches TRBD1 (5 bases). CDR3 length equals 15 residues. Trimming left V 4 bases short and J 1 base short, with 14 bases between. Germline assignment: CDR1 SGHRS and CDR2 YFSETQ. CDR3 DNA sequence: TGCGCCAGCAGCACAAACAGGCCCGATAACTATGGCTACACCTTC. Residues: CASSTNRPDNYGYTF.

The V gene is TRBV21-1, the J gene TRBJ2-3; the tabulated D call, TRBD1, remains unverified against the DNA. TRBV21-1 is flagged as a pseudogene. This CDR3 comprises 15 residues. The CDR3, as DNA: TGTGCCAGCAGCAAAGCGGACAGGGATACAGATACGCAGTATTTT. Protein: CASSKADRDTDTQYF.

The chain carries TRBV15 and TRBJ1-5; D is unclear. CDR3 size: 14 residues. V lost 0 bases, J lost 9 bases, and 12 bases lay in between. Germline V lookup: CDR1 LNHNV, CDR2 YYDKDF (reference sequence). The CDR3 nucleotides read TGTGCCACCAGCAGAGATCGAGGGTCCGGGCCCCAGCATTTT. It encodes CATSRDRGSGPQHF.